This TCR beta chain was recorded in a study of cytomegalovirus exposure and HLA in healthy donors. Study results and limitations: CMV serostatus stood as the only immune exposure information on hand.

The PCR had 60 Vbeta and 13 Jbeta primers. Measured with immunoSEQ multiplex PCR; TCRdb has only the in-frame clones, and not every one. The repertoire includes roughly 74,000 clones, 60% to 85% of them detected once, and 1.5% to 2% sits in the top ten. In this sample, this clone turned up once. Its antigen is still unknown. This TCR was recovered from a man aged 35 to 55 in good health and CMV-seronegative. Source material: PBMCs.

The CDR3 loop reads CASSVVTSGLTDTQYF. CDR3 bases: TGTGCCAGCAGCGTAGTGACTAGCGGACTCACAGATACGCAGTATTTT. The genes are TRBV9 and TRBJ2-3, with 9 bases fitting TRBD2. Germline values: CDR1 SGDLS, CDR2 YYNGEE. The CDR3 totals 16 residues. The trim removed 0 bases at V and 2 bases at J, leaving 4 bases unmatched. The full variable domain, rest sourced from reference TRBV9 and TRBJ2-3, is DSGVTQTPKHLITATGQRVTLRCSPRSGDLSVYWYQQSLDQGLQFLIQYYNGEERAKGNILERFSAQQFPDLHSELNLSSLELGDSALYFCASSVVTSGLTDTQYFGPGTRLTVL.